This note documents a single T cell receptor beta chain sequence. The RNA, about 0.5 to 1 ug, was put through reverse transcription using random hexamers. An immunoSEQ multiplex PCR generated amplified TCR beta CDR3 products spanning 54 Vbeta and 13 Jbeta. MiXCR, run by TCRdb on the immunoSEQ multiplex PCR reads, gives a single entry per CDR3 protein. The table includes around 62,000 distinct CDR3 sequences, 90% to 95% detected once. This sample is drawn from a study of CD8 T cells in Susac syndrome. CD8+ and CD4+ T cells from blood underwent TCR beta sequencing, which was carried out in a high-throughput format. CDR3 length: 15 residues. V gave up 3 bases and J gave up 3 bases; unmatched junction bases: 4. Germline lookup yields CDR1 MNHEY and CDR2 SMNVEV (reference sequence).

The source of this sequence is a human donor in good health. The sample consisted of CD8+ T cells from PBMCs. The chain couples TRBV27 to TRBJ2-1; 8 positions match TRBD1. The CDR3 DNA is TGTGCCAGCAGTTTTCCGGGACAGGACTACAATGAGCAGTTCTTC. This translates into CASSFPGQDYNEQFF.